Presented here are 21 T cell receptor beta chains from one specimen sequenced in a study of cytomegalovirus exposure and HLA in healthy donors. A multiplex PCR was run with 60 Vbeta primers and 13 Jbeta primers. Sequenced by immunoSEQ multiplex PCR; TCRdb stores in-frame clones only, minus some. The table records 200,000 to 250,000 clones, more than 60% of them present only once. Sequenced sample: PBMCs. The receptor source for this set is a woman in her thirties in good health and CMV-seronegative.

The chain uses TRBV18 and TRBJ2-3; D may be TRBD1 (6 bases). V dropped 2 bases and J dropped 0 bases, with 15 bases sitting between them. The germline V gene has CDR1 KGHSH and CDR2 LQKENI. The CDR3 has 17 amino acids. The CDR3 spells CASSPILTGLSTDTQYF. The CDR3 bases are TGTGCCAGCTCACCAATATTGACAGGACTTAGCACAGATACGCAGTATTTT.

This clone turned up a few times. The chain uses TRBV4-2 and TRBJ2-1, with 7 bases identical to TRBD2. The CDR3 loop spans 17 amino acids. Germline CDR1 LGHNA, CDR2 YNFKEQ. The J segment lost 8 bases and the V segment lost 3 bases, leaving 16 bases of the junction unmatched. The CDR3 reads CASSHAAAPSAGDEQFF. The CDR3 DNA sequence: TGTGCCAGCAGCCACGCCGCGGCACCTAGCGCGGGGGATGAGCAGTTCTTC.

This CDR3 reads CASSSRRRARETQYF. The CDR3 nucleotides are TGTGCCAGCAGCTCCCGGAGGAGGGCCAGGGAGACCCAGTACTTC. The chain couples TRBV7-8 to TRBJ2-5, with D tentatively TRBD2 (6 bases). The CDR3 loop spans 15 amino acids. V was cut by 4 bases and J by 5 bases, with 17 bases left in between. Germline assignment: CDR1 SGHVS and CDR2 FQNEAQ.

The rearrangement uses TRBV9 and TRBJ1-1; tentatively, D is TRBD1 (5 bases). V shed 7 bases and J shed 5 bases, with 9 bases lying between them. The CDR3 length is 11 residues. The germline CDR1 and CDR2 sequences are SGDLS and YYNGEE. CDR3: CASFGGTEAFF. In DNA form, the CDR3 reads TGTGCCAGCTTCGGGGGGACTGAAGCTTTCTTT.

In this sample, this clone turned up a few times. V is TRBV7-2 and J is TRBJ1-1; D perhaps matches TRBD1 (5 bases). From germline, CDR1 is SGHTA and CDR2 FQGNSA. The CDR3 spans 13 residues. V lost 5 bases and J 5 bases, leaving 12 bases between the germline ends. CDR3 sequence reads: CASSLRVGTEAFF. For the CDR3, the DNA is TGTGCCAGCAGCCTCAGGGTGGGGACTGAAGCTTTCTTT.

Concerning this clone itself: The junction shows a germline mismatch at one end, possibly a read error. The rearrangement uses TRBV30 and TRBJ2-3, with D perhaps TRBD2 (5 bases). The CDR3 spans 15 residues. Per the germline V gene, CDR1 is GTSNPN and CDR2 is SVGIG (reference sequence). The CDR3 loop reads CAWGDSADDTDTQDF. The CDR3 coding sequence is TGTGCCTGGGGGGATTCAGCGGATGACACAGATACGCAGGATTTT.

This clone was seen a single time. V and J are TRBV5-6 and TRBJ1-6; 7 positions match TRBD1. The CDR3 spans 14 residues. Germline CDR1 and CDR2: SGHDT and YYEEEE. Trimming cost V 2 bases and J 8 bases; bases outside gene matches: 4. CDR3 protein: CASSFGGQYSPLHF. In DNA, the CDR3 is TGTGCCAGCAGCTTTGGGGGACAGTATTCACCCCTCCACTTT.

This clone was seen only a few times. The J gene is TRBJ1-2, the V gene TRBV30; TRBD1 agrees at 10 bases. Losses at the gene ends were 1 base for V and 0 bases for J; bases not matched to a gene: 5. The CDR3 contains 16 residues. CDR1 and CDR2 from the germline V gene are GTSNPN and SVGIG (reference sequence). The CDR3: CAWSAGQGRANYGYTF. The DNA of the CDR3 is TGTGCCTGGAGTGCGGGACAGGGGCGAGCTAACTATGGCTACACCTTC.

J is TRBJ1-2 and V is TRBV29-1, with D possibly TRBD1 on 5 matching bases. CDR1 is SQVTM and CDR2 is ANQGSEA in the germline V gene. V was pared by 4 bases and J by 3 bases, with 15 bases between. CDR3 length: 14 residues. DNA of the CDR3: TGCAGCGTTGTGGGGCGGAGTACAGACTATGGCTACACCTTC. Translated, it gives CSVVGRSTDYGYTF.

The chain combines TRBV18 with TRBJ2-3; 7 nucleotides line up with TRBD1. The CDR3 has 17 amino acids. J was trimmed by 2 bases and V by 4 bases; bases with no gene match: 12. Looked up from germline, CDR1 is KGHSH and CDR2 is LQKENI. The CDR3 sequence is CASSLFRTGFLTDTQYF. The CDR3 coding sequence is TGTGCCAGCTCACTCTTTCGGACAGGTTTTCTCACAGATACGCAGTATTTT.

The chain combines TRBV6-1 with TRBJ2-7; a possible D gene is TRBD1 (6 bases). Germline V lookup: CDR1 MNHNS, CDR2 SASEGT. The ends were cut back, 2 bases at V and 3 bases at J, with 11 bases in the middle. The CDR3 contains 14 residues. Here the CDR3 reads CASSETGQFYEQYF. The CDR3 DNA is TGTGCCAGCAGTGAAACTGGACAGTTCTACGAGCAGTACTTC.

The chain links TRBV30 to TRBJ1-2; D is unresolved. The CDR3 length is 12 residues. V was shortened by 0 bases and J by 10 bases, with 12 bases between the two germline ends. CDR1 is GTSNPN, CDR2 SVGIG, per germline (reference sequence). In DNA form, the CDR3 reads TGTGCCTGGAGTGTAGGCGGGGTTGCCTACACCTTC. This translates into CAWSVGGVAYTF.

The J gene is TRBJ2-7, the V gene TRBV15, with TRBD1 matching over 9 bases. Losses at the gene ends were 1 base for V and 6 bases for J; bases not matched to a gene: 4. The CDR3 spans 14 residues. In germline, CDR1 is LNHNV, CDR2 YYDKDF (reference sequence). CDR3 in DNA: TGTGCCACCAGCAGAGTAGGGACAGGGCGCGAGCAGTACTTC. As protein: CATSRVGTGREQYF.

The chain joins TRBV20-1 to TRBJ2-1; D is unresolved. The CDR3 length is 10 residues. CDR1 is DFQATT and CDR2 is SNEGSKA in the germline V gene (reference sequence). With 6 bases removed from V and 7 bases from J, the gap between germline ends came to 7 bases. The CDR3 nucleotides are TGCAGTGCCATAGCAAATGAGCAGTTCTTC. This codes for CSAIANEQFF.

The rearrangement joins TRBV7-6 to TRBJ2-1, with 9 bases aligning to TRBD2. The V segment lost 4 bases and the J segment 8 bases; nucleotides outside the gene matches: 9. This CDR3 is 15 amino acids long. Per germline, CDR1 SGHVS and CDR2 FNYEAQ. CDR3 DNA: TGTGCCAGCAGCTCGCGGGGGGGCCCTAGGGATGAGCAGTTCTTC. This sequence encodes CASSSRGGPRDEQFF.

V usage is TRBV5-1 and J usage is TRBJ1-1, with D possibly being TRBD1 (5 bases). The V end was cut by 0 bases, the J end by 7 bases, with 13 bases between. The CDR3 is made up of 14 amino acids. The germline V gene encodes CDR1 SGHRS and CDR2 YFSETQ. The CDR3 region has the DNA TGCGCCAGCAGCTTGGAAGACAGTTACGGTGAAGCTTTCTTT. It translates to CASSLEDSYGEAFF.

This sequence joins TRBV7-8 and TRBJ1-6; D not resolved. CDR1 is SGHVS, CDR2 FQNEAQ, per germline. The CDR3 has 15 residues. The V end lost 4 bases, the J end lost 7 bases, and 14 bases lay between the germline ends. This CDR3 is CASSSQPRGNSPLHF. CDR3 DNA sequence: TGTGCCAGCAGCTCCCAACCCCGCGGAAATTCACCCCTCCACTTT.

Comment on this clone: This same CDR3 is encoded by further DNA sequences in the sample. This chain joins TRBV6-1 and TRBJ2-5; 10 bases fit TRBD1. After removal of 6 bases from V and 3 bases from J, the junction contained 7 bases not matched to a gene. CDR3 length: 15 amino acids. The germline V gene has CDR1 MNHNS and CDR2 SASEGT. Here the CDR3 reads CASSVSGTGEETQYF. CDR3 in DNA: TGTGCCAGCAGCGTGTCCGGGACAGGGGAAGAGACCCAGTACTTC.

Worth noting for this clone: An end of the junction differs from the germline gene, which may be a read error. The V gene is TRBV7-9, the J gene TRBJ2-7, with D possibly being TRBD1 (5 bases). This CDR3 has 18 residues. Germline CDR1 SEHNR, CDR2 FQNEAQ (reference sequence). CDR3: CSSSLGWGKVQGSYEQYF. CDR3 DNA: TGTTCCAGCAGCTTAGGGTGGGGAAAGGTGCAGGGCTCCTACGAGCAGTACTTC.

V is TRBV18 and J is TRBJ1-3; D is undetermined. Germline values: CDR1 KGHSH, CDR2 LQKENI. The CDR3 totals 15 residues. Trimming removed 3 bases from V and 2 bases from J, with 11 bases in between. CDR3 region: CASSPGPKPGNTIYF. The DNA for the CDR3 is TGTGCCAGCTCACCGGGCCCCAAACCTGGAAACACCATATATTTT.

The CDR3 sequence is CASSRLNTEAFF. The CDR3 DNA reads as TGTGCCAGCAGCAGACTTAACACTGAAGCTTTCTTT. The chain recombines TRBV6-5 with TRBJ1-1; D not certain. Deletions cut 6 bases from V and 2 bases from J, with 7 bases between. The CDR3 loop spans 12 amino acids. Germline CDR1 is MNHEY and CDR2 is SVGAGI.